This TCR beta chain was recovered during a study of OX40 agonist ivuxolimab in advanced cancers. Germline V gene lookup returns CDR1 MNHNS and CDR2 SASEGT. Deletions cut 7 bases from V and 3 bases from J, with 6 bases between. This CDR3 comprises 11 residues. Produced via immunoSEQ multiplex PCR; TCRdb's table is partial and in-frame only. The sample carries tens of thousands of clones, approximately 80% recorded once. The V and J genes are TRBV6-1 and TRBJ1-2, with D unresolved. The specimen comprised CD4+ or CD8+ T cells sorted from blood, sampled in a trial of the OX40 agonist ivuxolimab. The receptor comes from an adult with an advanced solid tumor such as melanoma, head and neck, liver or kidney cancer. The CDR3 nucleotides read TGTGCCAGCAACCGCGACTATGGCTACACCTTC. Translation: CASNRDYGYTF.